Below are 14 T cell receptor beta chains sequenced from a single sample in a study of cytomegalovirus exposure and HLA in healthy donors. Primers included in the PCR were 60 Vbeta and 13 Jbeta primers. The data were produced by immunoSEQ multiplex PCR, yet TCRdb's version contains in-frame clones alone and is incomplete. This table has 75,000 to 90,000 clones, approximately 80% appearing once. Sequences were obtained from PBMCs. The source of these receptors is a human donor in good health.

The rearrangement uses TRBV6-6 and TRBJ2-2; D is possibly TRBD1 (5 bases). Germline CDR1 reads MNHNY; CDR2 reads SVGAGI (reference sequence). V shed 10 bases and J shed 2 bases, with 11 bases lying between them. This CDR3 is 13 amino acids long. The CDR3 region has the DNA TGTGCCATCTCAACAGGAAACACCGGGGAGCTGTTTTTT. Its protein is CAISTGNTGELFF.

This clone was seen ten or more times. The J gene is TRBJ1-1, the V gene TRBV5-1, with 7 bases identical to TRBD1. The CDR3 totals 14 residues. The V gene's germline CDR1 is SGHRS and CDR2 YFSETQ. J was trimmed by 7 bases and V by 0 bases; bases with no gene match: 6. Here the CDR3 reads CASSLENRDSEAFF. CDR3 DNA sequence: TGCGCCAGCAGCTTGGAGAACAGGGACAGTGAAGCTTTCTTT.

This clone was detected only once. This chain connects TRBV18 to TRBJ2-5; 7 nucleotides match TRBD1. CDR1 is KGHSH, CDR2 LQKENI, per germline. The V gene end was trimmed by 4 bases and the J gene end by 5 bases; junction bases not matched to a gene: 10. CDR3 length: 15 amino acids. CDR3 sequence (DNA): TGTGCCAGCTCACTCCGAGAGGGGGCTGGGGAGACCCAGTACTTC. Translating it yields CASSLREGAGETQYF.

This clone appeared a single time. This sequence joins TRBV27 and TRBJ2-4; 8 bases match TRBD2. After removal of 5 bases from V and 2 bases from J, the junction contained 14 bases not matched to a gene. The germline V gene encodes CDR1 MNHEY and CDR2 SMNVEV (reference sequence). The CDR3 is made up of 18 amino acids. The CDR3 nucleotides read TGTGCCAGCAGTCCAACCCCCCTACTAGCGGTGACCAAAAACATTCAGTACTTC. It translates to CASSPTPLLAVTKNIQYF.

The chain employs TRBV7-8 and TRBJ2-7; D gene unclear. The CDR3 extends over 12 amino acids. Germline CDR1 and CDR2: SGHVS and FQNEAQ. With 5 bases removed from V and 3 bases from J, the gap between germline ends came to 8 bases. The CDR3 DNA reads TGTGCCAGCAGCCTAAGCCTCTACGAGCAGTACTTC. It translates to CASSLSLYEQYF.

The chain has TRBV27 and TRBJ1-4; 12 bases line up with TRBD1. The germline gives CDR1 MNHEY, CDR2 SMNVEV (reference sequence). This CDR3 has 17 amino acids. V was pared by 5 bases and J by 4 bases, with 8 bases of the junction left unmatched. The chain's CDR3 is CASSPRDRGQSNEKLFF. The CDR3 nucleotides read TGTGCCAGCAGTCCTCGGGACAGGGGGCAGAGTAATGAAAAACTGTTTTTT.

About this clone itself: One junction end does not reproduce the germline sequence, and a read error may be involved. The chain uses TRBV6-5 and TRBJ1-1; D possibly corresponds to TRBD1 (5 bases). In germline, CDR1 is MNHEY, CDR2 SVGAGI. The CDR3 spans 12 residues. DNA for the CDR3: TGTGCCAGCAGAAATAACAGGCATGAAGCTCTCTTT. Amino acids: CASRNNRHEALF.

The chain uses TRBV19 and TRBJ1-1; TRBD1 agrees at 9 bases. J was trimmed by 3 bases and V by 5 bases; bases with no gene match: 4. Germline CDR1 LNHDA, CDR2 SQIVND (reference sequence). The CDR3 extends over 14 amino acids. As DNA, the CDR3 is TGTGCCAGTAGTGGGGGACAGGGCTACACTGAAGCTTTCTTT. It encodes CASSGGQGYTEAFF.

V is TRBV2 and J is TRBJ1-1; a possible D gene is TRBD1 (5 bases). Germline assignment: CDR1 SNHLY and CDR2 FYNNEI. This CDR3 spans 16 amino acids. V lost 7 bases and J 4 bases, leaving 22 bases between the germline ends. DNA for the CDR3: TGTGCCAGCATTCAAACCCCGGGGGTGTCGGGCACTGAAGCTTTCTTT. It specifies CASIQTPGVSGTEAFF.

The rearrangement links TRBV7-9 to TRBJ2-5; D unresolved. Looked up from germline, CDR1 is SEHNR and CDR2 is FQNEAQ (reference sequence). The CDR3 extends over 13 amino acids. The V end lost 5 bases, the J end lost 5 bases, and 12 bases lay between the germline ends. CDR3 coding DNA: TGTGCCAGCAGCCTCACAGCCTCGGAGACCCAGTACTTC. This translates into CASSLTASETQYF.

The V and J genes are TRBV19 and TRBJ2-5; 10 bases fit TRBD1. The end of the DNA aligns better with TRBJ2-7, so the J call may be wrong. Per germline, CDR1 LNHDA and CDR2 SQIVND (reference sequence). This CDR3 is built from 16 residues. The CDR3 nucleotides are TGTGCCAGTAGCGGGGGGACAGGGGAAAGCTCCTACGAGCAGTACTTC. Its protein product is CASSGGTGESSYEQYF.

The sample holds a few counts of this clone. The same CDR3 is also encoded by other DNA sequences in this sample. The genes are TRBV6-1 and TRBJ1-2, with TRBD1 as a possible D gene (6 bases). V was shortened by 3 bases and J by 4 bases, with 9 bases between the two germline ends. This CDR3 has 13 residues. The germline V gene encodes CDR1 MNHNS and CDR2 SASEGT. The CDR3 region is CASSEARGYGYTF. Written as DNA, the CDR3 is TGTGCCAGCAGTGAGGCCAGGGGCTATGGCTACACCTTC.

The CDR3 region has the DNA TGTGCCAGCAGCTTGACCGGGACAGGGGGCGAAAAACTGTTTTTT. It specifies CASSLTGTGGEKLFF. V usage is TRBV5-4 and J usage is TRBJ1-4, with TRBD1 matching over 12 bases. CDR1 and CDR2 from the germline V gene are SGHNT and YYREEE (reference sequence). Trimming cost V 1 base and J 8 bases; bases outside gene matches: 3. This CDR3 has 15 residues.

In its sample, this clone was seen a few times. The CDR3: CSVEKEGYGYTF. DNA for the CDR3: TGCAGCGTTGAAAAAGAGGGTTATGGCTACACCTTC. The genes are TRBV29-1 and TRBJ1-2; no firm D call. Trimming removed 2 bases from V and 5 bases from J, with 9 bases in between. CDR3 size: 12 residues. Looked up from germline, CDR1 is SQVTM and CDR2 is ANQGSEA.